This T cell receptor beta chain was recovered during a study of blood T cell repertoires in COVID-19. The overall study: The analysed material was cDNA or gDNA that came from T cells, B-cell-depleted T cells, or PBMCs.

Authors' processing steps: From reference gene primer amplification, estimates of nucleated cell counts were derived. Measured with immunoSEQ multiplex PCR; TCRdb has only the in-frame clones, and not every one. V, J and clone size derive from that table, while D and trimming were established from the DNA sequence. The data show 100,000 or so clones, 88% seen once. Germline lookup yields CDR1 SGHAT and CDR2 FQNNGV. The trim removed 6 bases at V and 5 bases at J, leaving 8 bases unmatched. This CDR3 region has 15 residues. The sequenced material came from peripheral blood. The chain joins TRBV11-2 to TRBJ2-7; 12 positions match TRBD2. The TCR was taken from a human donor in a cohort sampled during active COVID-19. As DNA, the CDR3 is TGTGCCAGCAGATCCCTAGCGGGAGGGCCAAACGAGCAGTACTTC. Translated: CASRSLAGGPNEQYF.